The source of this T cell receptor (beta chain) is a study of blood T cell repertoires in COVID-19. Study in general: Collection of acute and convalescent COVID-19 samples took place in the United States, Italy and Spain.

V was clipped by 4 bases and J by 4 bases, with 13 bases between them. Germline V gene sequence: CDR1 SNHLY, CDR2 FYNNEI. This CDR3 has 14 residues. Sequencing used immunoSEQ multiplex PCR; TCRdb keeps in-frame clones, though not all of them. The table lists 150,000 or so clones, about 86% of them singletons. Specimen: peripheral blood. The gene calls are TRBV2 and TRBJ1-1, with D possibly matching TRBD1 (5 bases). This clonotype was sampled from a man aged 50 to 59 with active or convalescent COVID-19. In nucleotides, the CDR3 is TGTGCCAGCAGTGCCAGGGTTACGGGCACTGAAGCTTTCTTT. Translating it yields CASSARVTGTEAFF.